This entry concerns a single T cell receptor beta chain. Its specificity is unknown. These data originate in a study of cytomegalovirus exposure and HLA in healthy donors. V lost 5 bases, J lost 9 bases, and 11 bases lay in between. The CDR3 contains 12 residues. Germline V gene sequence: CDR1 SGHAT, CDR2 FQNNGV. General study points: Testing in vitro showed a few CMV-associated chains specific for CMV antigens.

Here immunoSEQ multiplex PCR was the method, and the copy in TCRdb shows in-frame clones only, minus some. This sample has 160,000 or so clones, with approximately 88% found just once. The receptor comes from a man aged 30 to 39 in good health and CMV-seropositive. This rearrangement joins TRBV11-2 to TRBJ2-1; D is unresolved. Sequences were obtained from PBMCs. CDR3 nucleotides: TGTGCCAGCAGCCCACCCACCGGTGAGCAGTTCTTC. It codes for CASSPPTGEQFF.